This T cell receptor (beta chain) came from a study of T cell responses to AZD1222 COVID-19 vaccine. On this clone: Antigen unknown.

Measured with immunoSEQ multiplex PCR; TCRdb has only the in-frame clones, and not every one. The sample includes about 150,000 clones, 80% to 90% of them seen just once. Study findings and constraints: Regions left unmutated in variants are reportedly the target of nearly half of spike-specific TCRs. Spike-wide coverage was observed for vaccine-associated CD4 TCRs, with dominant responses at 160-218 and 743-854. Donors in the cohort were predominantly white British and more often female, and clonal diversity was possibly underestimated.

The sequence came from an adult who received the AZD1222 COVID-19 vaccine. Sequencing was performed on peripheral blood, taken 28 days after the second AZD1222 dose.

Here the CDR3 DNA reads TGTGCCAGCAGCTACTCTCCAGACTCCTACGAGCAGTACTTC. It encodes CASSYSPDSYEQYF. The V gene is TRBV11-3, the J gene TRBJ2-7; no firm D call. V was cut by 4 bases and J by 0 bases, with 10 bases left in between. The length of the CDR3 is 14 residues. Germline CDR1 reads SGHNT; CDR2 reads YENEEA. Full variable domain (rest looked up from reference TRBV11-3 and TRBJ2-7): EAGVVQSPRYKIIEKKQPVAFWCNPISGHNTLYWYLQNLGQGPELLIRYENEEAVDDSQLPKDRFSAERLKGVDSTLKIQPAELGDSAVYLCASSYSPDSYEQYFGPGTRLTVT.